This TCR beta chain was captured by sequencing in a study of control samples from healthy donors and cancer patients. The CDR3 totals 14 residues. The protocol was immunoSEQ multiplex PCR, while the TCRdb copy is restricted to in-frame clones and leaves out a portion. This sample has some 5,600 clones, with about four fifths found just once. The receptor's source is a female donor with lung cancer. The sequencing sample was made of formalin-fixed, paraffin-embedded tissue. The V call is TRBV21-1, the J call TRBJ2-7; the DNA was not used to check the table's D call, TRBD2. TRBV21-1 is assigned pseudogene status. In nucleotides, the CDR3 is TGTGCCAGCAGCCCGCGGAAGGTTGAATACGAGCAGTACTTC. Translation: CASSPRKVEYEQYF.